The clone carrying this T cell receptor beta chain has a single count. The antigen remains undetermined. Data came from immunoSEQ multiplex PCR; TCRdb stores just in-frame clones and leaves some out. The repertoire includes around 56,000 clones, 60% to 85% of them detected once, and roughly 3.2% sits in the top ten. The CDR3 runs to 15 residues. Germline-derived CDR1 and CDR2 are SQVTM and ANQGSEA. V gave up 0 bases and J gave up 2 bases, with 11 bases separating them. Cells that had been cultured for approximately eleven days were the source of isolated CD4+ T cells. The vaccine recipients had no prior SARS-CoV-2 infection, with negative nucleocapsid antibodies. This sample was taken from a study of vaccination effects on CD4 cells after COVID-19. Study-level background: The participants, recipients of two vaccine doses, got either BNT162b2 or mRNA-1273.

This material consisted of CD4+ T cells from PBMCs cultured without peptide, taken before COVID-19 vaccination. This sequence was found in a human donor who received a COVID-19 vaccine. V usage is TRBV29-1 and J usage is TRBJ2-4; either TRBD1 or TRBD2 may fit D (5 bases each). Written as DNA, the CDR3 is TGCAGCGTTGAAGATCTAGGGGACCCCAAAAACATTCAGTACTTC. Amino acids: CSVEDLGDPKNIQYF.